This TCR beta chain is from a study of T-cell reconstitution after alpha-beta-depleted transplantation in children. As to this clonotype: The antigen remains unidentified.

A TCRbeta library incorporating unique molecular identifiers was prepared. TCRdb called the PCR reads again in MiXCR, with one record for every CDR3 protein. Counted here are around 450,000 distinct CDR3 sequences, about a sixth occurring once; the ten biggest clones make up approximately 28%. CDR3 size: 15 residues. The germline gives CDR1 SGHTA, CDR2 FQGNSA. Trimming took off 6 bases at V and 3 bases at J, with 16 bases between the two ends. General study results and limits: Once a year had passed after transplant, T-cell counts and diversity came mostly from newly produced T cells.

The V call is TRBV7-2, the J call TRBJ2-3; weak D call: TRBD2 (5 bases). Specimen: PBMCs, mostly from graft donor cells, collected 360 days after TCRalphabeta/CD19-depleted stem cell transplant. This TCR was recovered from a boy in the first two years of life who had a stem cell transplant for Wiskott-Aldrich syndrome, so the T cells may come from the graft donor. The CDR3 DNA sequence: TGTGCCAGCAGTTCCTCACCGGGGTGGACAGATACGCAGTATTTT. Translating gives CASSSSPGWTDTQYF.